The sequence of this T cell receptor beta chain was determined in a study of neurological immune-mediated disorders. The sample holds many counts of this clonotype. MiXCR, applied by TCRdb to the 5' RACE reads, yields one record per CDR3 protein. The profile covers about 50,000 distinct CDR3 sequences, with approximately 10% appearing a single time and approximately 5% taken by the ten largest. The CDR3 runs to 12 residues. The V gene end was trimmed by 10 bases and the J gene end by 4 bases; junction bases not matched to a gene: 1. The sample taken for sequencing was PBMCs. The TCR sequence derives from a man between 65 and 80 years old with HTLV-1-associated myelopathy (HAM/TSP). The rearrangement joins TRBV12-3 or TRBV12-4 to TRBJ2-3; 11 bases fit TRBD2. The CDR3 spells CAIAGGADTQYF. In DNA, the CDR3 is TGTGCCATAGCGGGAGGGGCAGATACGCAGTATTTT.